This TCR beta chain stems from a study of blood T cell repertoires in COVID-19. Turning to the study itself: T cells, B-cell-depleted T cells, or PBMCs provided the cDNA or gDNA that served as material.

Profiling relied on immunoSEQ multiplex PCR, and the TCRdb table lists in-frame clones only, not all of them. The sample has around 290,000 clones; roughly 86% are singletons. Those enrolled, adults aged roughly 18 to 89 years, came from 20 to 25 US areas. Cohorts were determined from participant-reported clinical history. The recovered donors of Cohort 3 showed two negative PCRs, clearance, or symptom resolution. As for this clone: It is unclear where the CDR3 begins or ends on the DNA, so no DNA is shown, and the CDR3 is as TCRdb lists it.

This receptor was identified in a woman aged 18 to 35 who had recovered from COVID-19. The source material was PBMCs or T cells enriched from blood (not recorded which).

The CDR3 region is CATSRDVASGTPGEFF. V is TRBV15 and J is TRBJ2-1; the table's D call of TRBD2 was not tested on the DNA. Germline CDR1 LNHNV, CDR2 YYDKDF (reference sequence). Termini included, the CDR3 measures 16 amino acids.